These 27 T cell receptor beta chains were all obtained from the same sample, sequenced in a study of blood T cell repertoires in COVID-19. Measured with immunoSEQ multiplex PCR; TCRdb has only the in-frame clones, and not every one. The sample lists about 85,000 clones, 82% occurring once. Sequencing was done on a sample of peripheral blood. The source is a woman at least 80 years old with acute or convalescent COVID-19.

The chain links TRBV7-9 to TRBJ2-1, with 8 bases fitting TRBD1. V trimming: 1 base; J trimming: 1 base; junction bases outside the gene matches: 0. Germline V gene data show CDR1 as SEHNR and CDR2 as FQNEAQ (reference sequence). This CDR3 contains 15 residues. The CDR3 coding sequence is TGTGCCAGCAGCTTAGGACAGGGGTCCTACAATGAGCAGTTCTTC. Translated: CASSLGQGSYNEQFF. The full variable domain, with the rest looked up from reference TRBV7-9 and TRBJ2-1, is DTGVSQNPRHKITKRGQNVTFRCDPISEHNRLYWYRQTLGQGPEFLTYFQNEAQLEKSRLLSDRFSAERPKGSFSTLEIQRTEQGDSAMYLCASSLGQGSYNEQFFGPGTRLTVL.

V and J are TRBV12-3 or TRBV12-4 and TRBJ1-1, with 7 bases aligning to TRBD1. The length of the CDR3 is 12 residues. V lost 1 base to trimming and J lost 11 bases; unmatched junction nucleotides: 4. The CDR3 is CASSLGQGRAFF. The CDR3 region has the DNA TGTGCCAGCAGTTTAGGACAGGGTAGGGCTTTCTTT.

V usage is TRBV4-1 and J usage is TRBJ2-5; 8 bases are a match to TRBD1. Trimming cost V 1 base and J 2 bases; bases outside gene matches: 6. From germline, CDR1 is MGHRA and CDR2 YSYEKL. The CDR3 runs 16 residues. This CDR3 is CASSQGTGLGQETQYF. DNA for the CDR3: TGCGCCAGCAGCCAAGGGACAGGGTTGGGACAAGAGACCCAGTACTTC.

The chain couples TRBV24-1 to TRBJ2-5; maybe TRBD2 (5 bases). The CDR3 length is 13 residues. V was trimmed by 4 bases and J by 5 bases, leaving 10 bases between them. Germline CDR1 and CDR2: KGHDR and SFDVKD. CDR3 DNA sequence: TGTGCCACCAGTGACGGAGGAAGCGAGACCCAGTACTTC. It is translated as CATSDGGSETQYF.

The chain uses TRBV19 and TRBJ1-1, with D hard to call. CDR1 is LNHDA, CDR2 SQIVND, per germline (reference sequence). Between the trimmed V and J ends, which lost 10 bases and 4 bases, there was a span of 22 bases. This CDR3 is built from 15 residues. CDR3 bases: TGTGCCACCTTATTCCGGGGAGCCACCCGCACTGAAGCTTTCTTT. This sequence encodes CATLFRGATRTEAFF.

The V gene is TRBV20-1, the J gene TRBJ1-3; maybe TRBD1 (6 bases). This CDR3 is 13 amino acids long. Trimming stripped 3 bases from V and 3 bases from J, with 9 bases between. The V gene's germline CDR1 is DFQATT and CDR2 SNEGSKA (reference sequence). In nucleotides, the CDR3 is TGCAGTGCTAGTTTGGACAGTGGAAACACCATATATTTT. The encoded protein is CSASLDSGNTIYF.

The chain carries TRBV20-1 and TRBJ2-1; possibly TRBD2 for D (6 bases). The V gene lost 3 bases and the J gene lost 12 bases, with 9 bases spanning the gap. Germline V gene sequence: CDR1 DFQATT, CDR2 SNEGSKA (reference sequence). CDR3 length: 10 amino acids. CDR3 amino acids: CSASLGGQFF. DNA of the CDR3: TGCAGTGCTAGTCTCGGGGGGCAGTTCTTC.

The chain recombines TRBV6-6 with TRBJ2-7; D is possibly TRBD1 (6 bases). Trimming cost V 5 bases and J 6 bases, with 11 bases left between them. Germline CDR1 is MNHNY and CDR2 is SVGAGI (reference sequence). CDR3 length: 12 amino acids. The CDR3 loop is CASSGQTLEQYF. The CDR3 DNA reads TGTGCCAGCAGTGGACAGACACTCGAGCAGTACTTC.

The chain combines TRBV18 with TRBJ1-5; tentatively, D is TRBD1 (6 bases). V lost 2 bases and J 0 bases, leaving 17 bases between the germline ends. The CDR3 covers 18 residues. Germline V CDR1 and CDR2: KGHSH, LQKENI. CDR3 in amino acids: CASSPSDREFYSNQPQHF. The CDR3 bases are TGTGCCAGCTCACCATCGGACAGAGAATTTTATAGCAATCAGCCCCAGCATTTT.

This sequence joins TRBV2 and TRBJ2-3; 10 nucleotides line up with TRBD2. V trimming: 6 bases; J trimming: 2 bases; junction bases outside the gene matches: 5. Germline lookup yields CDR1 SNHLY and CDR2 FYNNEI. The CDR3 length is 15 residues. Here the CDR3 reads CASSAGLAITDTQYF. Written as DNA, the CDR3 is TGTGCCAGCAGCGCGGGACTAGCGATCACAGATACGCAGTATTTT.

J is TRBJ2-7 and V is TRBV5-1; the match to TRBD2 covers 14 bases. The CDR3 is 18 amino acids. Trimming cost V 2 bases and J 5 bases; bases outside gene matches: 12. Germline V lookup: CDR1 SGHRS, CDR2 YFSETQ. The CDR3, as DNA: TGCGCCAGCAGCTTCAATCTGGGACTAGCGGGAGAAGTCGACGAGCAGTACTTC. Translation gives CASSFNLGLAGEVDEQYF.

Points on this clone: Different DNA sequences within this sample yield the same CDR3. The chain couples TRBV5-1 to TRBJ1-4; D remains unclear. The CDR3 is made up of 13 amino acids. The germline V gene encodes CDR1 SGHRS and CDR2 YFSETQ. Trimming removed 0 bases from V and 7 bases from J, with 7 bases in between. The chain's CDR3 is CASSLGAGEKLFF. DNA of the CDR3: TGCGCCAGCAGCTTGGGGGCGGGTGAAAAACTGTTTTTT.

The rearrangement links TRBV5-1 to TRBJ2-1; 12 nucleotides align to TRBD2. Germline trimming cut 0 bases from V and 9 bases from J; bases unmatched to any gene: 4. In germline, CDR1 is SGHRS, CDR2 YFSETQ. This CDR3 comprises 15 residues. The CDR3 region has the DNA TGCGCCAGCAGCTTGGGGACTAGCGGGATAAGTGAGCAGTTCTTC. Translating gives CASSLGTSGISEQFF.

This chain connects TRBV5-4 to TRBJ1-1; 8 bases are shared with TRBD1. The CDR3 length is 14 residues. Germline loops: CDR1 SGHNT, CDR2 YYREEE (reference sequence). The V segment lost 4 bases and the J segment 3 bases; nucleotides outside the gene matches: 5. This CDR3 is CASSGQGAYTEAFF. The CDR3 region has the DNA TGTGCCAGCAGCGGTCAGGGGGCTTACACTGAAGCTTTCTTT.

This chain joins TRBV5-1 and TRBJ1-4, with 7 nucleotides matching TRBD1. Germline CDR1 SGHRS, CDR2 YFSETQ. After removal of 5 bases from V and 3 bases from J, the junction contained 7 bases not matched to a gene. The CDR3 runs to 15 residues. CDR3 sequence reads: CASSLQGWANEKLFF. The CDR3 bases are TGCGCCAGCAGTCTACAGGGGTGGGCTAATGAAAAACTGTTTTTT.

The CDR3 loop reads CASKARAVNQPQHF. The CDR3 bases are TGCGCCAGCAAGGCCAGGGCGGTCAATCAGCCCCAGCATTTT. This rearrangement joins TRBV4-1 to TRBJ1-5; the D gene is possibly TRBD1 (5 bases). The CDR3 sequence is 14 residues long. Germline loops: CDR1 MGHRA, CDR2 YSYEKL. V lost 7 bases, J lost 3 bases, and 13 bases lay in between.

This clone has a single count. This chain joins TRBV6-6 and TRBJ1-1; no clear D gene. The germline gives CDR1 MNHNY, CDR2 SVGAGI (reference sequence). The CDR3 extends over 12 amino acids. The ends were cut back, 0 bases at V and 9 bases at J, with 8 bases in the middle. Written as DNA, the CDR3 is TGTGCCAGCAGTTACTCGGAGGAAAAAGCTTTCTTT. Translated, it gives CASSYSEEKAFF.

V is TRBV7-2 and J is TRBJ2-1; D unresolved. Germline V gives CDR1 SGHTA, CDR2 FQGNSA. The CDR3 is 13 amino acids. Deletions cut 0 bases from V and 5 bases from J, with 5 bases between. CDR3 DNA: TGTGCCAGCAGCTTAGCGCCAGACAATGAGCAGTTCTTC. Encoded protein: CASSLAPDNEQFF. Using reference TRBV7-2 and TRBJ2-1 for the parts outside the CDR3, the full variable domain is GAGVSQSPSNKVTEKGKDVELRCDPISGHTALYWYRQSLGQGLEFLIYFQGNSAPDKSGLPSDRFSAERTGGSVSTLTIQRTQQEDSAVYLCASSLAPDNEQFFGPGTRLTVL.

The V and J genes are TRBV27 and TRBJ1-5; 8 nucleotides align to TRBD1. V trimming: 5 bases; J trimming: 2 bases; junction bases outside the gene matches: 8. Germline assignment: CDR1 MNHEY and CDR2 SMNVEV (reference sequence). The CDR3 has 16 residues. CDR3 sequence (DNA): TGTGCCAGCAGTATGGGGACAGGAGGGGGCAATCAGCCCCAGCATTTT. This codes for CASSMGTGGGNQPQHF.

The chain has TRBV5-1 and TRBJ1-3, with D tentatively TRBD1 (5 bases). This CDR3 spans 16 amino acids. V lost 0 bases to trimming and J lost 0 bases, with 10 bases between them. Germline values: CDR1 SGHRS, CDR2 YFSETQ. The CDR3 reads CASSLAGGSSGNTIYF. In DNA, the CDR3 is TGCGCCAGCAGCTTGGCCGGGGGGAGCTCTGGAAACACCATATATTTT. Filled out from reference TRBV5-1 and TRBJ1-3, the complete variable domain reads KAGVTQTPRYLIKTRGQQVTLSCSPISGHRSVSWYQQTPGQGLQFLFEYFSETQRNKGNFPGRFSGRQFSNSRSEMNVSTLELGDSALYLCASSLAGGSSGNTIYFGEGSWLTVV.

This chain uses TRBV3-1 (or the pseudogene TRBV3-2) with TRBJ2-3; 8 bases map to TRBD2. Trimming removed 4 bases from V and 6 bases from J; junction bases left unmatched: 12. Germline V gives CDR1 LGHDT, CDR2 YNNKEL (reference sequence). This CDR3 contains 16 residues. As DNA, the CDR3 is TGTGCCAGCAGCCCCGAGTGGAGCGGGAGTGAGGATACGCAGTATTTT. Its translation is CASSPEWSGSEDTQYF.

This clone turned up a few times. CDR3 bases: TGTGCCACCAGTGACGCTAGCGGATTCTACAATGAGCAGTTCTTC. This codes for CATSDASGFYNEQFF. The J gene is TRBJ2-1, the V gene TRBV24-1, with TRBD2 matching over 7 bases. This CDR3 contains 15 residues. Trimming removed 4 bases from V and 3 bases from J; junction bases left unmatched: 5. Germline lookup yields CDR1 KGHDR and CDR2 SFDVKD.

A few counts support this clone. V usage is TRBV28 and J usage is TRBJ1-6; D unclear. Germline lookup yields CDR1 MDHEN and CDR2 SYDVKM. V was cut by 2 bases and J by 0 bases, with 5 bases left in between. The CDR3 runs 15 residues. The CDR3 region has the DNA TGTGCCAGCAGTTTACCCCTCTCCTATAATTCACCCCTCCACTTT. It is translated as CASSLPLSYNSPLHF. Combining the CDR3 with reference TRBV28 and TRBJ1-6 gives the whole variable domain DVKVTQSSRYLVKRTGEKVFLECVQDMDHENMFWYRQDPGLGLRLIYFSYDVKMKEKGDIPEGYSVSREKKERFSLILESASTNQTSMYLCASSLPLSYNSPLHFGNGTRLTVT.

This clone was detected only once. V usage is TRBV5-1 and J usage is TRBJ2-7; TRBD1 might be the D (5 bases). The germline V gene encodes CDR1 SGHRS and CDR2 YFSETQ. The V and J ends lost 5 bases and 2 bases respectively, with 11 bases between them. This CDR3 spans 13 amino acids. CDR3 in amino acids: CASSARAAYEQYF. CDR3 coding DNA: TGCGCCAGCAGTGCCAGGGCCGCCTACGAGCAGTACTTC.

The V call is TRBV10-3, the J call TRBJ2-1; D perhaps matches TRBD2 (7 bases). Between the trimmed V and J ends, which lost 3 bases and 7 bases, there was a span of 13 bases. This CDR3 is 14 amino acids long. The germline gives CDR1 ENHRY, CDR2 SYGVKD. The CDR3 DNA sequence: TGTGCCATCAGTGACCGGGGGGCGGGTAATGAGCAGTTCTTC. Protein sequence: CAISDRGAGNEQFF.

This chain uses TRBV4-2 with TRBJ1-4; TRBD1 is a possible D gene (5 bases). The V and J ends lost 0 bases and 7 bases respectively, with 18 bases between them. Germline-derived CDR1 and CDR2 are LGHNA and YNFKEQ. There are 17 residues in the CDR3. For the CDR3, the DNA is TGTGCCAGCAGCCAAGATGGAGTCGAGACGGGGGGTGAAAAACTGTTTTTT. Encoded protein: CASSQDGVETGGEKLFF.

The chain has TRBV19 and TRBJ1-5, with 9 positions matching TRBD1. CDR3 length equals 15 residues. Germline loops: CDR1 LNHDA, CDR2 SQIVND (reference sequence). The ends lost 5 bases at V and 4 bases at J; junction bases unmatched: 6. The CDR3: CASSERQGGNQPQHF. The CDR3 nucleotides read TGTGCCAGTAGTGAGAGACAGGGGGGGAATCAGCCCCAGCATTTT.